The 24 T cell receptor beta chains given below trace back to one sample, sequenced in a study of blood T cell repertoires in COVID-19 (dated by TCRdb to 2019 to 2021). The library was built by means of the immunoSEQ multiplex PCR assay. TCRdb holds this immuneACCESS table with in-frame rearrangements only. Some clones are missing; in checked studies, unresolved V genes explain under half, and the rest has no known cause. For this sample the table gives about 280,000 clones, of which 90% were detected only once. Of the sample, about 1.5% falls within the top ten clones. Sequencing input: PBMCs or T cells enriched from blood (not recorded which). Receptor source: a woman between 18 and 30 years old with acute COVID-19.

This chain joins TRBV7-2 and TRBJ2-3, with a possible D match to TRBD2 (6 bases). In germline, CDR1 is SGHTA, CDR2 FQGNSA. Trimming stripped 5 bases from V and 3 bases from J, with 18 bases between. The CDR3 loop spans 16 amino acids. The CDR3 sequence is CASSLNPGAKTDTQYF. The DNA of the CDR3 is TGTGCCAGCAGCCTCAATCCGGGAGCGAAAACAGATACGCAGTATTTT.

The rearrangement links TRBV6-2 or TRBV6-3 to TRBJ1-6, with a weak D call TRBD1 (5 bases). Trimming cost V 1 base and J 7 bases, with 14 bases left between them. Germline V CDR1 and CDR2: MNHEY, SVGEGT. The CDR3 length is 16 residues. CDR3 amino acids: CASSYFGGVGNSPLHF. The CDR3 DNA is TGTGCCAGCAGTTACTTCGGGGGAGTAGGGAATTCACCCCTCCACTTT.

The J gene is TRBJ1-4, the V gene TRBV7-8; 7 bases map to TRBD1. This CDR3 contains 15 residues. Germline lookup yields CDR1 SGHVS and CDR2 FQNEAQ. V shed 5 bases, J shed 8 bases, and the junction held 11 bases outside the gene matches. The CDR3: CASSPMTGLVEKLFF. The CDR3 DNA is TGTGCCAGCAGCCCTATGACAGGGTTGGTCGAAAAACTGTTTTTT.

The genes are TRBV12-3 or TRBV12-4 and TRBJ1-1; 7 bases fit TRBD1. Trimming at V came to 5 bases and at J to 11 bases, leaving 11 bases not matched to a gene. The CDR3 has 13 amino acids. This CDR3 reads CASSPGRTDRAFF. CDR3 sequence (DNA): TGTGCCAGCAGTCCCGGTCGGACGGACAGGGCTTTCTTT.

With regard to this clone: The junction does not match germline at one end; this may be a read error. V is TRBV19 and J is TRBJ2-3, with TRBD2 matching 7 bases. This CDR3 is built from 13 residues. Germline V CDR1 and CDR2: LNHDA, SQIVND (reference sequence). The DNA for the CDR3 is TGTGTCAGTAGTAGCGGGCGGCCAGATACGCAGTATTTT. Translating it yields CVSSSGRPDTQYF.

V gene TRBV27 combines with J gene TRBJ2-5, with TRBD2 matching over 11 bases. There are 18 residues in the CDR3. CDR1 MNHEY and CDR2 SMNVEV come from the germline V gene (reference sequence). V shed 10 bases and J 4 bases; nucleotides not matched to a gene: 20. CDR3 bases: TGTGCCAAAGACCCGGGTCGGACACTAGCGGGAGATGGAGAGACCCAGTACTTC. Its translation is CAKDPGRTLAGDGETQYF.

The chain uses TRBV5-8 and TRBJ2-3; D might be TRBD2 (5 bases). This CDR3 spans 15 amino acids. V was shortened by 0 bases and J by 6 bases, with 14 bases between the two germline ends. The V gene's germline CDR1 is SGHTS and CDR2 YDEGEE. CDR3 sequence: CASSLGRAGMDTQYF. As DNA, the CDR3 is TGTGCCAGCAGCTTGGGGCGGGCAGGCATGGATACGCAGTATTTT.

The gene calls are TRBV30 and TRBJ2-7; the match to TRBD2 covers 7 bases. The length of the CDR3 is 13 residues. V was pared by 3 bases and J by 3 bases, with 5 bases of the junction left unmatched. The germline gives CDR1 GTSNPN, CDR2 SVGIG (reference sequence). The CDR3 DNA reads as TGTGCCTGGAGCGTTGGGGGGGGCTACGAGCAGTACTTC. It translates to CAWSVGGGYEQYF.

V usage is TRBV27 and J usage is TRBJ2-7; a weak D match, TRBD2 (5 bases). The ends were cut back, 2 bases at V and 12 bases at J, with 14 bases in the middle. The CDR3 has 12 amino acids. Germline CDR1 reads MNHEY; CDR2 reads SMNVEV (reference sequence). The CDR3 DNA reads as TGTGCCAGCAGTTTAGGAGGTGGTGTGTGGTACTTC. Translating gives CASSLGGGVWYF.

J is TRBJ1-4 and V is TRBV2, with 7 nucleotides matching TRBD1. Germline CDR1 and CDR2: SNHLY and FYNNEI. The CDR3 is 16 amino acids. V lost 3 bases and J lost 1; bases outside the gene matches: 5. This CDR3 is CASSDPRQGTNEKLFF. CDR3 DNA: TGTGCCAGCAGTGATCCCAGACAGGGAACTAATGAAAAACTGTTTTTT.

The chain has TRBV30 and TRBJ1-5, with D perhaps matching TRBD1 (6 bases). CDR1 is GTSNPN, CDR2 SVGIG, per germline (reference sequence). This CDR3 spans 14 amino acids. Trimming took off 2 bases at V and 11 bases at J, with 19 bases between the two ends. The CDR3 coding sequence is TGTGCCTGGAGTCAGGGGCAGGGGTCGTCGTCCCAGCATTTT. Its translation is CAWSQGQGSSSQHF.

The chain is built from TRBV14 and TRBJ2-7, with D possibly being TRBD2 (6 bases). CDR3 length equals 16 residues. Trimming cost V 0 bases and J 2 bases, with 14 bases left between them. Germline V CDR1 and CDR2: SGHDN, FVKESK. CDR3 in amino acids: CASSQDYRGNPYEQYF. The DNA of the CDR3 is TGTGCCAGCAGCCAAGATTATCGGGGGAATCCCTACGAGCAGTACTTC.

This clone has a handful of counts. The rearrangement joins TRBV4-3 to TRBJ2-6; D is ambiguous. Germline CDR1 reads LGHNA; CDR2 reads YSLEER. V lost 1 base and J lost 0, with 7 bases in between. The CDR3 spans 16 residues. CDR3 coding DNA: TGCGCCAGCAGCCAAGGTGGCGGCTCTGGGGCCAACGTCCTGACTTTC. Its translation is CASSQGGGSGANVLTF.

V is TRBV2 and J is TRBJ2-5; TRBD2 matches 11 bases. Germline CDR1 reads SNHLY; CDR2 reads FYNNEI. V was clipped by 2 bases and J by 3 bases; unmatched bases: 5. The CDR3 runs to 16 residues. CDR3 loop: CASSEKVGLAEETQYF. CDR3 coding DNA: TGTGCCAGCAGTGAAAAAGTGGGACTAGCGGAAGAGACCCAGTACTTC.

The chain links TRBV7-9 to TRBJ2-1; 9 bases agree with TRBD2. CDR1 SEHNR and CDR2 FQNEAQ come from the germline V gene (reference sequence). CDR3 length: 18 residues. Germline trimming cut 0 bases from V and 4 bases from J; bases unmatched to any gene: 10. The CDR3 here is CASSLAAGGLGAYNEQFF. In nucleotides, the CDR3 is TGTGCCAGCAGCTTAGCGGCGGGAGGGCTGGGGGCGTACAATGAGCAGTTCTTC.

This sequence joins TRBV14 and TRBJ2-2; D not certain. V was shortened by 1 base and J by 4 bases, with 7 bases between the two germline ends. This CDR3 is 14 amino acids long. Germline assignment: CDR1 SGHDN and CDR2 FVKESK. The CDR3 protein is CASSQVSGTGELFF. In DNA form, the CDR3 reads TGTGCCAGCAGCCAAGTATCGGGCACCGGGGAGCTGTTTTTT.

V is TRBV13 and J is TRBJ2-7; 10 bases are a match to TRBD1. Germline trimming cut 5 bases from V and 2 bases from J; bases unmatched to any gene: 6. Germline V gene data show CDR1 as PRHDT and CDR2 as FYEKMQ (reference sequence). CDR3 size: 15 residues. The CDR3 is CASSPDRGPPYEQYF. The CDR3 DNA sequence: TGTGCCAGCAGCCCCGACAGGGGGCCTCCCTACGAGCAGTACTTC.

The CDR3: CASSSRRLAEDEQFF. CDR3 nucleotide sequence: TGTGCCAGCAGCTCCCGGAGACTAGCCGAGGATGAGCAGTTCTTC. The gene calls are TRBV7-9 and TRBJ2-1, with 7 bases aligning to TRBD2. Germline V lookup: CDR1 SEHNR, CDR2 FQNEAQ (reference sequence). Trimming at V came to 4 bases and at J to 8 bases, leaving 11 bases not matched to a gene. The CDR3 loop spans 15 amino acids.

This chain joins TRBV24-1 and TRBJ2-3, with TRBD1 matching 7 bases. The CDR3 length is 17 residues. Per germline, CDR1 KGHDR and CDR2 SFDVKD. Trimming at V came to 2 bases and at J to 3 bases, leaving 10 bases not matched to a gene. As DNA, the CDR3 is TGTGCCACCAGTGATTCGGACCACAGGGGCGGGACAGATACGCAGTATTTT. Translated, it gives CATSDSDHRGGTDTQYF.

The chain is built from TRBV7-9 and TRBJ1-1; maybe TRBD1 (5 bases). The CDR3 covers 13 residues. Germline CDR1 and CDR2: SEHNR and FQNEAQ (reference sequence). Trimming pared 2 bases from V and 6 bases from J, leaving 10 bases between. The CDR3 protein is CASSLRGDPEAFF. The CDR3 region has the DNA TGTGCCAGCAGCTTACGGGGGGACCCTGAAGCTTTCTTT.

The V call is TRBV2, the J call TRBJ2-1, with 11 bases identical to TRBD2. CDR3 size: 14 residues. Trimming at V came to 10 bases and at J to 7 bases, leaving 9 bases not matched to a gene. Germline assignment: CDR1 SNHLY and CDR2 FYNNEI. The chain's CDR3 is CATTWTSGQNEQFF. The CDR3 nucleotides are TGTGCCACCACCTGGACTAGCGGGCAGAATGAGCAGTTCTTC.

In its sample, this clone was seen once. The chain links TRBV27 to TRBJ2-5, with 10 bases aligning to TRBD2. V dropped 2 bases and J dropped 2; count of bases not matched to a gene: 5. This CDR3 spans 16 amino acids. CDR1 is MNHEY and CDR2 is SMNVEV in the germline V gene (reference sequence). This chain's CDR3 is CASSLRGSGRQETQYF. CDR3 nucleotides: TGTGCCAGCAGTTTAAGGGGTAGCGGGAGGCAAGAGACCCAGTACTTC.

The rearrangement links TRBV27 to TRBJ2-7; 8 nucleotides match TRBD2. The CDR3 covers 19 residues. The J segment lost 2 bases and the V segment lost 3 bases, leaving 18 bases of the junction unmatched. Germline V CDR1 and CDR2: MNHEY, SMNVEV (reference sequence). The DNA of the CDR3 is TGTGCCAGCAGTTTCCGGGCCGGGGACAAATTAGCGGGAACCTACGAGCAGTACTTC. Encoded protein: CASSFRAGDKLAGTYEQYF.

The chain recombines TRBV27 with TRBJ1-1; 10 bases map to TRBD1. Germline V lookup: CDR1 MNHEY, CDR2 SMNVEV (reference sequence). Germline trimming cut 5 bases from V and 7 bases from J; bases unmatched to any gene: 4. This CDR3 is built from 13 residues. CDR3 loop: CASSRQGAGEAFF. In DNA, the CDR3 is TGTGCCAGCAGTCGACAGGGGGCCGGTGAAGCTTTCTTT.